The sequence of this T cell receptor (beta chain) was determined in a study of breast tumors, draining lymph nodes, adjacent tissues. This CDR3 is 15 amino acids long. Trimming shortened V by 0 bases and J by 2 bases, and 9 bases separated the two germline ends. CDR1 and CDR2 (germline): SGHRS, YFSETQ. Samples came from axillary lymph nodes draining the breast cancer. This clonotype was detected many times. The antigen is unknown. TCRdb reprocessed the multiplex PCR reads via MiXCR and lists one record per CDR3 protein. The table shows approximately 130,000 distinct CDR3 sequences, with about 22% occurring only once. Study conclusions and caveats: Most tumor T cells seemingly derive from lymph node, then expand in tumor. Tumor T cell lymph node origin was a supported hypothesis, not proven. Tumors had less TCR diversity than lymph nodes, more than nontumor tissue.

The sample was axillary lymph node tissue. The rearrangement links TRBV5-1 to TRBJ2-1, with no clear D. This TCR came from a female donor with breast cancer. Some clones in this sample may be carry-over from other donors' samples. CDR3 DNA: TGCGCCAGCAGCTTGGAACCAACCACCTACAATGAGCAGTTCTTC. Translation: CASSLEPTTYNEQFF.